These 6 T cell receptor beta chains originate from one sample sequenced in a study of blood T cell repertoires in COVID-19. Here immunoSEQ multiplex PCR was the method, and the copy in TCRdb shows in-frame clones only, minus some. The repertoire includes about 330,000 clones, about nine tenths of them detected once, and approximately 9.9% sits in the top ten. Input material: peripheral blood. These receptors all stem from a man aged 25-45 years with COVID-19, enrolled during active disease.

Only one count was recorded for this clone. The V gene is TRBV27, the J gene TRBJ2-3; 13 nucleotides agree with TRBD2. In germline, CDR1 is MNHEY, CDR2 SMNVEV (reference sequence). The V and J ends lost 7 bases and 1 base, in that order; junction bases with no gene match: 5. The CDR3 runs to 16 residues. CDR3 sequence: CASTTGLAGGTDTQYF. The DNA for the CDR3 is TGTGCCAGCACCACAGGACTAGCGGGAGGCACAGATACGCAGTATTTT.

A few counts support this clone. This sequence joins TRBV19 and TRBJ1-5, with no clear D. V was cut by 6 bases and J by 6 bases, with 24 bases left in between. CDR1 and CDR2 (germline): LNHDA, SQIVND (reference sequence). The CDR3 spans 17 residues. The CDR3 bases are TGTGCCAGTAGCTCGATTAACTCTAACGGGGTGGGTCAGCCCCAGCATTTT. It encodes CASSSINSNGVGQPQHF.

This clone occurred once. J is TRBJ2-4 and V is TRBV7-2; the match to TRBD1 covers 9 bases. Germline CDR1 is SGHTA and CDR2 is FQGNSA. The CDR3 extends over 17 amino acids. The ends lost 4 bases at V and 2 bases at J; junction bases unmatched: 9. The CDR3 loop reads CASSSLRDRASKNIQYF. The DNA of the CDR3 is TGTGCCAGCAGCTCGCTCAGGGACAGGGCGTCCAAAAACATTCAGTACTTC.

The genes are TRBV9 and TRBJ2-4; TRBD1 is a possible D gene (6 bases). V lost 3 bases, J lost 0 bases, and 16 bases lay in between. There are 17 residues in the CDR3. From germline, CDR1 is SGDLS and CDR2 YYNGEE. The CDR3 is CASSGTQGNLAKNIQYF. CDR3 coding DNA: TGTGCCAGCAGCGGGACCCAGGGGAATCTAGCCAAAAACATTCAGTACTTC.

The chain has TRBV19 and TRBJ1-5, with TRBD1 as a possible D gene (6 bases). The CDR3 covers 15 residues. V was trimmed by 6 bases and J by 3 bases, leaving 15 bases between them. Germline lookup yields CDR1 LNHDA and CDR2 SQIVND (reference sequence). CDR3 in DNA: TGTGCCAGTAGGGACAGTGATACTCTCAATCAGCCCCAGCATTTT. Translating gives CASRDSDTLNQPQHF.

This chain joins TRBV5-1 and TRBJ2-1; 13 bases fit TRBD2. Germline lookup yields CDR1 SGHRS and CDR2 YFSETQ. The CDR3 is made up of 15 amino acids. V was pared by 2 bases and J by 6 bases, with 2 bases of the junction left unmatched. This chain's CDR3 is CASSFGLAGVNEQFF. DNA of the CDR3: TGCGCCAGCAGCTTCGGACTAGCGGGGGTCAATGAGCAGTTCTTC.